Shown below are 15 T cell receptor beta chains from a single sample sequenced in a study of T cell responses to AZD1222 COVID-19 vaccine. TCRdb's copy holds only in-frame clones and misses some; the assay was immunoSEQ multiplex PCR. The data contain 150,000 or so clones, roughly 92% of them singletons. The starting material was peripheral blood, obtained 28 days after the second AZD1222 dose. Every receptor here comes from an adult who received the AZD1222 COVID-19 vaccine.

The chain recombines TRBV19 with TRBJ1-1; 7 bases align to TRBD1. V trimming: 2 bases; J trimming: 5 bases; junction bases outside the gene matches: 8. CDR1 is LNHDA, CDR2 SQIVND, per germline (reference sequence). The CDR3 is 15 amino acids. The CDR3 DNA is TGTGCCAGTAGTATATCCGGACAGGACTTAACTGAAGCTTTCTTT. Translated: CASSISGQDLTEAFF.

The chain recombines TRBV19 with TRBJ1-5, with 8 bases aligning to TRBD1. Germline-derived CDR1 and CDR2 are LNHDA and SQIVND (reference sequence). V trimming: 4 bases; J trimming: 3 bases; junction bases outside the gene matches: 8. There are 16 residues in the CDR3. Here the CDR3 DNA reads TGTGCCAGTAGTACCCACGGACAGGGCTACAATCAGCCCCAGCATTTT. It encodes CASSTHGQGYNQPQHF.

This clone was observed once. V usage is TRBV28 and J usage is TRBJ2-5; 9 nucleotides align to TRBD2. The V segment lost 5 bases and the J segment 7 bases; nucleotides outside the gene matches: 8. Per germline, CDR1 MDHEN and CDR2 SYDVKM. This CDR3 is 14 amino acids long. CDR3 coding DNA: TGTGCCAGCAGTCCGGCTAGCGGGACTGGGACCCAGTACTTC. It is translated as CASSPASGTGTQYF.

CDR3: CASSGQDSGNTIYF. The CDR3 DNA reads TGCGCCAGCAGCGGACAGGACTCTGGAAACACCATATATTTT. The gene calls are TRBV10-2 and TRBJ1-3; 7 bases align to TRBD1. The V gene's germline CDR1 is WSHSY and CDR2 SAAADI. The CDR3 has 14 amino acids. The V and J ends lost 6 bases and 0 bases, in that order; junction bases with no gene match: 2.

The genes are TRBV19 and TRBJ1-1, with D perhaps matching TRBD1 (5 bases). The CDR3 consists of 13 residues. CDR1 LNHDA and CDR2 SQIVND come from the germline V gene (reference sequence). V lost 6 bases and J 5 bases, leaving 13 bases between the germline ends. The CDR3 nucleotides are TGTGCCAGTAGCGTCAGGGTCCCGACTGAAGCTTTCTTT. This encodes CASSVRVPTEAFF.

The rearrangement links TRBV4-1 to TRBJ1-5; a possible D gene is TRBD1 (5 bases). Germline CDR1 reads MGHRA; CDR2 reads YSYEKL. The CDR3 spans 15 residues. V was cut by 2 bases and J by 4 bases, with 12 bases left in between. CDR3 nucleotides: TGCGCCAGCAGCCAACCGGGACGGAAAAATCAGCCCCAGCATTTT. The encoded protein is CASSQPGRKNQPQHF.

The chain links TRBV4-1 to TRBJ1-6; no definite D call. V was cut by 1 base and J by 7 bases, with 20 bases left in between. This CDR3 has 18 amino acids. The germline CDR1 and CDR2 sequences are MGHRA and YSYEKL. For the CDR3, the DNA is TGCGCCAGCAGCCAAGTCGGTCGGTCGTCCAGACGGAATTCACCCCTCCACTTT. Its protein product is CASSQVGRSSRRNSPLHF.

The chain employs TRBV6-1 and TRBJ1-4; TRBD1 matches 12 bases. Germline CDR1 is MNHNS and CDR2 is SASEGT. The length of the CDR3 is 15 residues. The junction had 3 bases not matched to a gene; V was cut back by 2 bases and J by 8 bases. The CDR3 protein is CASSEPGTGGEKLFF. The CDR3 bases are TGTGCCAGCAGTGAACCCGGGACAGGGGGCGAAAAACTGTTTTTT.

This rearrangement joins TRBV7-3 to TRBJ2-3; TRBD2 matches at 11 bases. The germline CDR1 and CDR2 sequences are SGHTA and FQGTGA. The CDR3 length is 16 residues. J gave up 2 bases and V 5 bases, and 6 bases lay outside the gene matches. The CDR3 protein is CASSQTSGGVTDTQYF. The CDR3 nucleotides read TGTGCCAGCAGCCAAACTAGCGGGGGTGTCACAGATACGCAGTATTTT.

The chain combines TRBV11-2 with TRBJ2-1, with 10 bases that match TRBD2. Germline assignment: CDR1 SGHAT and CDR2 FQNNGV. CDR3 length: 15 residues. With V trimmed by 3 bases and J by 9 bases, 8 bases remained unmatched. The CDR3 loop reads CASSFRSGRGGEQFF. The CDR3 bases are TGTGCCAGCAGCTTTCGGAGCGGGAGGGGCGGTGAGCAGTTCTTC.

The gene calls are TRBV7-9 and TRBJ2-1, with D perhaps matching TRBD1 or TRBD2 (5 bases each). Germline CDR1 reads SEHNR; CDR2 reads FQNEAQ (reference sequence). The CDR3 is 15 residues long. V lost 0 bases and J lost 4, with 10 bases in between. CDR3 in amino acids: CASSLAGDAYNEQFF. CDR3 sequence (DNA): TGTGCCAGCAGCTTAGCTGGGGACGCGTACAATGAGCAGTTCTTC.

The rearrangement links TRBV7-3 to TRBJ2-2; the D gene is possibly TRBD1 (6 bases). The CDR3 is 16 residues long. The V end was cut by 2 bases, the J end by 6 bases, with 16 bases between. In germline, CDR1 is SGHTA, CDR2 FQGTGA. This CDR3 is CASSLSTGGGSGELFF. CDR3 nucleotides: TGTGCCAGCAGCTTATCTACTGGGGGCGGGTCCGGGGAGCTGTTTTTT.

The gene calls are TRBV7-8 and TRBJ2-2; TRBD2 agrees at 11 bases. Germline V gene sequence: CDR1 SGHVS, CDR2 FQNEAQ. V was clipped by 5 bases and J by 4 bases; unmatched bases: 9. CDR3 length: 17 residues. Written as DNA, the CDR3 is TGTGCCAGCAGCCTAAAACTAGCGGGAGCTACCACCGGGGAGCTGTTTTTT. Residues: CASSLKLAGATTGELFF.

V and J are TRBV6-6 and TRBJ1-6; 7 bases are shared with TRBD1. From germline, CDR1 is MNHNY and CDR2 SVGAGI (reference sequence). CDR3 length: 19 residues. Unmatched junction bases numbered 13, after V lost 5 bases and J lost 0 bases. The CDR3 DNA is TGTGCCAGCAGTCCTTGGGGACAGAGACAAAGCTCCTATAATTCACCCCTCCACTTT. Encoded protein: CASSPWGQRQSSYNSPLHF.

The chain recombines TRBV7-8 with TRBJ1-4, with D maybe TRBD1 (6 bases). V was trimmed by 1 base and J by 7 bases, leaving 13 bases between them. The CDR3 totals 15 residues. From germline, CDR1 is SGHVS and CDR2 FQNEAQ. CDR3 loop: CASSLGGGTFEKLFF. CDR3 bases: TGTGCCAGCAGCTTAGGAGGGGGGACCTTTGAAAAACTGTTTTTT.